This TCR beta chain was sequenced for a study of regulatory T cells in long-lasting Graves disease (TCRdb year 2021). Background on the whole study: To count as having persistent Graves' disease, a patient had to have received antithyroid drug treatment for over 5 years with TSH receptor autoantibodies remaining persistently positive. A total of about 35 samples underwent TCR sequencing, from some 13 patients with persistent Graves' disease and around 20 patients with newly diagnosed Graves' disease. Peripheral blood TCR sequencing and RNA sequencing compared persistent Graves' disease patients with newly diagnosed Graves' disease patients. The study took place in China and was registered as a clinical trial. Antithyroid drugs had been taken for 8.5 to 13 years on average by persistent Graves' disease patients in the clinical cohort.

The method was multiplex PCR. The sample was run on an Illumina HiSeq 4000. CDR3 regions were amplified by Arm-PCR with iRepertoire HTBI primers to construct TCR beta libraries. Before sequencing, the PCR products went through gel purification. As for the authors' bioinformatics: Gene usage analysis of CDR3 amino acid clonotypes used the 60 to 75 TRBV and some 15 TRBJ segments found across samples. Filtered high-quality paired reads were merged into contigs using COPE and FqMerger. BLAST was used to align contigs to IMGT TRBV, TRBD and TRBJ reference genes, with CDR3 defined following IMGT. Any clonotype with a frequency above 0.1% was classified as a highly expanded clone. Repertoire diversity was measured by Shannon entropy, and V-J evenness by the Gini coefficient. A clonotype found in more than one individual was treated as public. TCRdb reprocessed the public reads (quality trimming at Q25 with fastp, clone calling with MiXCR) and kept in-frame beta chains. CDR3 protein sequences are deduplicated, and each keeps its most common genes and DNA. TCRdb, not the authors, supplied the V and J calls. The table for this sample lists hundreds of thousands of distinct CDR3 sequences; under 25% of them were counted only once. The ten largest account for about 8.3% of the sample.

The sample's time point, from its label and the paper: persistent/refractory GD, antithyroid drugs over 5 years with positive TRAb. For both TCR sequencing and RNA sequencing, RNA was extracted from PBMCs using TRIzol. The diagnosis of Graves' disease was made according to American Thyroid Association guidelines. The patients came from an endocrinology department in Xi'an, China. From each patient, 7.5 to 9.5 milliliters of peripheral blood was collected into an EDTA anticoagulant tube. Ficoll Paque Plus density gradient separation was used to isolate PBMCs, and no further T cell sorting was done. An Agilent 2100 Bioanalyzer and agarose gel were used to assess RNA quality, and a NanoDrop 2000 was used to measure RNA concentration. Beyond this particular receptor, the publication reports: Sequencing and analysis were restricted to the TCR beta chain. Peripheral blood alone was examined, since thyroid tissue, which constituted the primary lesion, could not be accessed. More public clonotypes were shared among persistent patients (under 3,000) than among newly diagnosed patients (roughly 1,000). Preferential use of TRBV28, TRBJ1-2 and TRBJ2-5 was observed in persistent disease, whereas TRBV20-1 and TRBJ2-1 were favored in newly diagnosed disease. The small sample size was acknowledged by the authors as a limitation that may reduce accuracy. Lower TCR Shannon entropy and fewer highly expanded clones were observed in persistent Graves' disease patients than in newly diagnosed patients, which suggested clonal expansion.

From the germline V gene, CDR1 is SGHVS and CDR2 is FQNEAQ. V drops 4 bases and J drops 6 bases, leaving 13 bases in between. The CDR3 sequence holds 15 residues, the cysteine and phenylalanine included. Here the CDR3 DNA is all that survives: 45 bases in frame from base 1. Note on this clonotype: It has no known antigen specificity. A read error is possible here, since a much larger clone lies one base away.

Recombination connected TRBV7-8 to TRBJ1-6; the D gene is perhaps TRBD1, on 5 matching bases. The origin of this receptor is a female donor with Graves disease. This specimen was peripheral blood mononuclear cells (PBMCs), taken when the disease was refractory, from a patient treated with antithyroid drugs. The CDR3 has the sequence CASSSQGGPNSPLHF. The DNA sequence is TGTGCCAGCAGCTCTCAGGGAGGGCCTAATTCACCCCTCCACTTT.